Following are 32 T cell receptor delta chains from one sample sequenced in a study of gamma-delta T cells after stem cell transplantation. TCRdb re-processed the RT-PCR reads using CATT. The sample includes 2,000 to 2,500 delta-chain clones, around 3.1% of them seen just once. Input material: gamma-delta T cells. The receptor set was obtained from a human donor. It is not recorded whose cells these are; they may come from a transplant donor.

Notes on this clone: A far larger clone lies a single base away; this is likely a read error. Other nucleotide sequences in the sample specify the same CDR3. The chain couples TRDV2 to TRDJ2; 11 bases align to TRDD3. This CDR3 contains 15 residues. Germline CDR1 is GEAIGNYY and CDR2 is EKD. The CDR3 DNA is TGTGCCTGTGACACCGCTGGGGGATACAGAGCACAGCTCTTCTTT. Its protein product is CACDTAGGYRAQLFF.

This clone was counted a few times. A far larger clone is just one base off, so this is likely a read error. This specimen includes other DNA sequences encoding the same CDR3. This chain connects TRDV2 to TRDJ3, with TRDD3 matching over 8 bases. The CDR3 extends over 19 amino acids. The germline CDR1 and CDR2 sequences are GEAIGNYY and EKD. The CDR3 protein is CACDTGGFSRSWDTRQMFF. The CDR3 DNA follows: TGTGCCTGTGACACTGGGGGATTCTCTCGCTCCTGGGACACCCGACAAATGTTTTTC.

This clone has just a few counts. A read error likely explains this, since a far larger clone differs by one base. Other DNA sequences of this sample code for an identical CDR3. The CDR3 bases are TGTGCCTGCGACCGAATGGGGGATAAGTTAGAAGTTAAAGAACTCATCTTT. Its protein is CACDRMGDKLEVKELIF. The rearrangement uses TRDV2 and TRDJ1; 9 nucleotides match TRDD3. This CDR3 is 17 amino acids long. CDR1 and CDR2 from the germline V gene are GEAIGNYY and EKD. The V segment lost 7 bases and the J segment 9 bases; nucleotides outside the gene matches: 23.

This clone was seen a handful of times. A far larger clone is one nucleotide away, so this likely arose from a read error. The identical CDR3 is also encoded by other nucleotide sequences in the sample. The J gene is TRDJ1, the V gene TRDV2; 13 bases match TRDD3. The CDR3 spans 19 residues. Germline loops: CDR1 GEAIGNYY, CDR2 EKD. The V gene end was trimmed by 7 bases and the J gene end by 3 bases; junction bases not matched to a gene: 19. The DNA of the CDR3 is TGTGCCTGCGACGCGGTCCGTACTGGGGGATACGGTTGGGCCGATAAACTCATCTTT. Amino acids: CACDAVRTGGYGWADKLIF.

This clone was observed a handful of times. TCRdb lists the protein of a much larger clone for this DNA, which differs at residue 14, so this is likely a read error; the protein given here is translated from the DNA itself. The chain uses TRDV2 and TRDJ1, with 7 nucleotides matching TRDD3. Germline loops: CDR1 GEAIGNYY, CDR2 EKD. This CDR3 spans 18 amino acids. Trimming removed 0 bases from V and 6 bases from J; junction bases left unmatched: 18. The CDR3 reads CACDTVSGGPPLGHKLIF. DNA for the CDR3: TGTGCCTGTGACACCGTGTCTGGGGGTCCCCCTCTGGGCCATAAACTCATCTTT.

Judged by abundance, this clone is medium-sized (0.01 to 0.1%). The V and J genes are TRDV2 and TRDJ1; 9 positions agree with TRDD3. The V gene's germline CDR1 is GEAIGNYY and CDR2 EKD. The CDR3 has 17 residues. Trimming removed 3 bases from V and 0 bases from J; junction bases left unmatched: 10. In DNA, the CDR3 is TGTGCCTGTGACGCCTTACTGGGGGAAACTTACACCGATAAACTCATCTTT. It encodes CACDALLGETYTDKLIF.

A word on this clone: The translation of this DNA and the TCRdb protein of a much larger clone differ at residue 12, probably owing to a read error; the protein shown here is translated from the DNA. This chain joins TRDV2 and TRDJ1; D gene uncertain. This CDR3 is built from 14 residues. Germline CDR1 and CDR2: GEAIGNYY and EKD. CDR3 in amino acids: CACDTISNTDKPIF. The CDR3 DNA reads as TGTGCCTGTGACACCATTTCAAACACCGATAAACCCATCTTT.

This clone was detected a few times. A far larger clone is one base from this, pointing to a likely read error. The same CDR3 arises from other DNA sequences in this sample as well. V is TRDV2 and J is TRDJ1, with D uncertain. CDR1 and CDR2 from the germline V gene are GEAIGNYY and EKD. CDR3 size: 14 residues. The V end lost 0 bases, the J end lost 4 bases, and 11 bases lay between the germline ends. The CDR3 DNA sequence: TGTGCCTGTGACACCTTAAGGGAGGACGATAAACTCATCTTT. Translating it yields CACDTLREDDKLIF.

This clone was seen a few times. This sequence is one base from a far larger clone and is likely a read error. Additional DNA sequences in this sample encode the identical CDR3. The gene calls are TRDV2 and TRDJ1; D is ambiguous. Between the trimmed V and J ends, which lost 1 base and 4 bases, there was a span of 12 bases. Germline-derived CDR1 and CDR2 are GEAIGNYY and EKD. The CDR3 sequence is 14 residues long. In DNA, the CDR3 is TGTGCCTGTGACACGATGGGCGTGCGCGATAAACTCATCTTT. Amino acids: CACDTMGVRDKLIF.

About this clone: Given a far larger clone just one base away, this is likely a sequencing read error. Other DNA sequences of this sample code for an identical CDR3. This rearrangement joins TRDV2 to TRDJ1; TRDD3 matches 10 bases. This CDR3 comprises 18 residues. Per the germline V gene, CDR1 is GEAIGNYY and CDR2 is EKD. The CDR3 here is CACDTLHRTGGSTDKLIF. In DNA, the CDR3 is TGTGCCTGTGACACCCTCCACCGTACTGGGGGATCCACCGATAAACTTATCTTT.

Points on this clone: TCRdb shows a much larger clone's protein in place of this DNA's translation, and the two differ at residue 8, likely through a read error; the protein shown is translated from the DNA. The chain couples TRDV2 to TRDJ1; possibly TRDD2 for D (5 bases). CDR1 GEAIGNYY and CDR2 EKD come from the germline V gene. The CDR3 extends over 17 amino acids. Trimming removed 3 bases from V and 0 bases from J, with 19 bases in between. The CDR3 sequence: CACDSLLEVHYTDKLIF. In nucleotides, the CDR3 is TGTGCCTGTGACTCCCTTCTGGAGGTCCACTACACCGATAAACTCATCTTT.

This clone is large in the sample. The sample contains more than one DNA sequence encoding this CDR3. V and J are TRDV2 and TRDJ1, with 8 bases aligning to TRDD3. In germline, CDR1 is GEAIGNYY, CDR2 EKD. This CDR3 spans 17 amino acids. The V and J ends lost 0 bases and 0 bases, in that order; junction bases with no gene match: 8. CDR3 in DNA: TGTGCCTGTGACACCTTACTGGGGGCCGCCAACACCGATAAACTCATCTTT. Amino acid sequence: CACDTLLGAANTDKLIF.

By proportion, this clone is large. Distinct nucleotide sequences in the sample also encode this CDR3. The V call is TRDV2, the J call TRDJ1; no firm D call. The CDR3 covers 13 residues. Germline V lookup: CDR1 GEAIGNYY, CDR2 EKD. V was cut by 3 bases and J by 8 bases, with 15 bases left in between. CDR3 bases: TGTGCCTGTGACCACTTGGACGGGCGAAAACTCATCTTT. Amino acid sequence: CACDHLDGRKLIF.

This clone is categorized as medium-sized. Other DNA sequences of this sample code for an identical CDR3. V gene TRDV2 combines with J gene TRDJ1; TRDD3 agrees at 9 bases. This CDR3 is built from 21 residues. CDR1 and CDR2 from the germline V gene are GEAIGNYY and EKD. The V segment lost 0 bases and the J segment 2 bases; nucleotides outside the gene matches: 21. CDR3 in amino acids: CACDTVPSGGTGGRRTDKLIF. The DNA for the CDR3 is TGTGCCTGTGACACCGTCCCGTCTGGCGGTACTGGGGGACGCCGGACCGATAAACTCATCTTT.

In its sample, this clone was seen a few times. A far bigger clonotype differs at one base, so this is likely a read error. This sample also contains other DNA sequences that code for the same CDR3. This chain connects TRDV2 to TRDJ1; 13 bases are shared with TRDD3. CDR1 is GEAIGNYY, CDR2 EKD, per germline. The length of the CDR3 is 23 residues. CDR3 amino acids: CACAPIPLPTTGGYGPYTDKLIF. CDR3 in DNA: TGTGCCTGTGCCCCTATACCACTTCCTACAACTGGGGGATACGGGCCGTACACCGACAAACTCATCTTT.

In this sample, this clone is large. In the same sample, other DNA sequences code for this CDR3. The chain recombines TRDV2 with TRDJ1, with TRDD3 matching 8 bases. Trimming removed 3 bases from V and 2 bases from J; junction bases left unmatched: 1. CDR3 length: 13 residues. Germline V gene sequence: CDR1 GEAIGNYY, CDR2 EKD. The CDR3 DNA follows: TGTGCCTGTGACGGGATACGAACCGATAAACTCATCTTT. It codes for CACDGIRTDKLIF.

The V gene is TRDV2, the J gene TRDJ3, with 11 bases identical to TRDD3. The CDR3 covers 19 residues. The germline gives CDR1 GEAIGNYY, CDR2 EKD. The V and J ends lost 3 bases and 0 bases, in that order; junction bases with no gene match: 6. The CDR3 is CACDELGDTDSWDTRQMFF. In DNA form, the CDR3 reads TGTGCCTGTGACGAGCTGGGGGATACCGACTCCTGGGACACCCGACAGATGTTTTTC.

To note about this clone: TCRdb has a much larger clone's protein, which differs at residue 7 from the translation of this DNA, likely because of a read error; what is shown is the protein translated from the DNA. This chain joins TRDV2 and TRDJ1; TRDD3 is a possible D gene (6 bases). Per germline, CDR1 GEAIGNYY and CDR2 EKD. Trimming pared 3 bases from V and 0 bases from J, leaving 19 bases between. The CDR3 has 17 residues. The CDR3 sequence: CACDLLRERGNTDKLIF. The CDR3 DNA is TGTGCCTGTGACCTACTGAGGGAGAGGGGGAACACCGATAAACTCATCTTT.

As concerns this clone: TCRdb attributes to this sequence the protein of a much larger clone, which differs from the DNA translation at residue 13; a read error is likely, and the protein displayed is translated from the DNA. The chain employs TRDV2 and TRDJ1; TRDD3 agrees at 13 bases. Germline assignment: CDR1 GEAIGNYY and CDR2 EKD. V was clipped by 0 bases and J by 3 bases; unmatched bases: 12. This CDR3 region has 19 residues. The CDR3 region has the DNA TGTGCCTGTGACACCTTACTGGGGGATACGCGGCGCAATCCCGATAAACTCATCTTT. Amino acids: CACDTLLGDTRRNPDKLIF.

With respect to this clone: A far larger clone is one base from this, pointing to a likely read error. Within the sample, other DNA sequences also encode this same CDR3. The chain carries TRDV2 and TRDJ1, with 7 bases aligning to TRDD3. Looked up from germline, CDR1 is GEAIGNYY and CDR2 is EKD. CDR3 length equals 14 residues. CDR3 amino acids: CACDTVLGTDKLIF. The CDR3 DNA sequence: TGTGCCTGTGACACTGTACTGGGGACCGATAAACTAATCTTT.

This clone has a handful of counts. This chain links TRDV2 with TRDJ1; TRDD3 might be the D (6 bases). Germline-derived CDR1 and CDR2 are GEAIGNYY and EKD. V was pared by 1 base and J by 0 bases, with 14 bases between. The CDR3 is made up of 16 amino acids. The CDR3 sequence is CACDTLGATNTDKLIF. For the CDR3, the DNA is TGTGCCTGTGACACGTTGGGGGCTACGAACACCGATAAACTCATCTTT.

For this clone: Being one base from a much bigger clone, this may be a read error. Other nucleotide sequences in the sample specify the same CDR3. This rearrangement joins TRDV2 to TRDJ1; 11 bases line up with TRDD3. This CDR3 is 14 amino acids long. Germline V gene sequence: CDR1 GEAIGNYY, CDR2 EKD. This CDR3 reads CACDTLLGDTQLIF. Here the CDR3 DNA reads TGCGCCTGTGACACCCTTCTGGGGGATACTCAGCTCATCTTT.

This clone is medium-sized by share. This probably arose from a read error, given a far larger clone one base away. The same CDR3 can be traced to other DNA sequences in this sample. The chain uses TRDV2 and TRDJ1, with TRDD3 identical over 8 bases. The V gene end was trimmed by 4 bases and the J gene end by 0 bases; junction bases not matched to a gene: 9. This CDR3 contains 16 residues. Germline V gives CDR1 GEAIGNYY, CDR2 EKD. CDR3 nucleotides: TGTGCCTGTGATTTACTGGGGGCCCAGTACACCGATAAACTCATCTTT. It specifies CACDLLGAQYTDKLIF.

The table lists this clone with a few counts. A far larger clone lies a single base away; this is likely a read error. V and J are TRDV1 and TRDJ1; 10 positions agree with TRDD3. The CDR3 runs 22 residues. Looked up from germline, CDR1 is TSWWSYY and CDR2 is QGS. Here the CDR3 reads CALGESPISYYWGIRGTGKLIF. The CDR3 bases are TGTGCTCTTGGGGAAAGCCCCATATCTTATTACTGGGGGATCAGGGGCACCGGTAAACTCATCTTT.

This clone has a handful of counts. A far larger clone is only one base removed, so a read error is likely. The chain employs TRDV2 and TRDJ1; the D is unclear. Trimming left V 5 bases short and J 4 bases short, with 16 bases between. Germline V gene sequence: CDR1 GEAIGNYY, CDR2 EKD. The CDR3 consists of 14 residues. The CDR3 reads CACGTMGVRDKLIF. The CDR3 region has the DNA TGTGCCTGTGGCACGATGGGCGTACGCGATAAACTCATCTTT.

To note about this clone: This DNA translates differently at residue 8 from the TCRdb protein, which is that of a much larger clone; a read error is likely, and the protein shown is the DNA's own translation. The J gene is TRDJ1, the V gene TRDV2; 7 nucleotides align to TRDD3. This CDR3 is built from 17 residues. The germline V gene encodes CDR1 GEAIGNYY and CDR2 EKD. V lost 3 bases, J lost 0 bases, and 12 bases stayed unmatched. The DNA of the CDR3 is TGTGCCTGTGACCTGCTGGGGGCTACGGGGTACACCGATAAACTCATCTTT. Amino acids: CACDLLGATGYTDKLIF.

With respect to this clone: The TCRdb protein, from a much larger clone, departs from this DNA's translation at residue 12, likely by read error; the protein shown derives from the DNA. The chain is built from TRDV2 and TRDJ1, with D possibly matching TRDD3 (6 bases). V lost 3 bases, J lost 1 base, and 23 bases lay in between. The CDR3 is made up of 18 amino acids. Per the germline V gene, CDR1 is GEAIGNYY and CDR2 is EKD. The CDR3 here is CACDPVRGTRKGTDKLIF. DNA of the CDR3: TGTGCCTGTGACCCGGTGAGGGGGACCCGAAAGGGCACCGATAAACTCATCTTT.

CDR3 region: CACDTLPLLGATSTDKLIF. The CDR3 coding sequence is TGTGCCTGTGACACCCTCCCGCTACTGGGGGCCACCTCCACCGATAAACTCATCTTT. The V gene is TRDV2, the J gene TRDJ1, with 8 bases identical to TRDD3. Germline CDR1 is GEAIGNYY and CDR2 is EKD. Trimming at V came to 0 bases and at J to 1 base, leaving 15 bases not matched to a gene. The CDR3 totals 19 residues.

This clone occurred a few times. A much bigger clone sits one base away, suggesting this may be a read error. Other DNA sequences from this sample encode an identical CDR3 as well. This CDR3 is CACSKLTSYGTGGHTDKLIF. The CDR3 nucleotides are TGTGCCTGTTCCAAACTCACTTCCTACGGGACTGGGGGGCACACCGATAAACTCATCTTT. The gene calls are TRDV2 and TRDJ1; the D gene could be TRDD2 or TRDD3 (8 bases each). The V gene lost 6 bases and the J gene lost 0 bases, with 31 bases spanning the gap. Per the germline V gene, CDR1 is GEAIGNYY and CDR2 is EKD. The CDR3 is 20 amino acids.

Worth noting for this clone: This DNA's translation and the protein TCRdb lists, from a much larger clone, do not match at residue 11, likely due to a read error; the protein shown is translated from the DNA. The chain carries TRDV2 and TRDJ1; TRDD3 is a possible D gene (6 bases). The CDR3 totals 16 residues. V was pared by 0 bases and J by 5 bases, with 18 bases between. Germline assignment: CDR1 GEAIGNYY and CDR2 EKD. The CDR3 protein is CACDTLGTAEADKLIF. CDR3 nucleotides: TGTGCCTGTGACACCCTGGGGACGGCCGAGGCTGATAAACTCATCTTT.

This clone appeared a few times. Only one base separates this from a far larger clonotype, so it likely reflects a read error. Distinct nucleotide sequences in the sample also encode this CDR3. The chain couples TRDV2 to TRDJ1; 12 bases fit TRDD3. Germline-derived CDR1 and CDR2 are GEAIGNYY and EKD. The CDR3 extends over 18 amino acids. The DNA of the CDR3 is TGTGCCTGTGACACCGTATCTGGGGGATACGGGGACACCGACAAACTCATCTTT. Translating gives CACDTVSGGYGDTDKLIF.

This clone came up a few times. This likely reflects a read error, since a far larger clone is one base away. Other DNA variants within this sample encode the same CDR3. The rearrangement uses TRDV2 and TRDJ1; 11 bases align to TRDD3. J lost 3 bases, V lost 3 bases, and 11 bases had no gene match. There are 17 residues in the CDR3. Per the germline V gene, CDR1 is GEAIGNYY and CDR2 is EKD. DNA of the CDR3: TGTGCCTGTGACCCACTGGGGGATAGGAGAGTGGCCGATAAACTCATCTTT. Encoded protein: CACDPLGDRRVADKLIF.